This passage covers 18 T cell receptor beta chains from one sample sequenced in a study of CD8+CD57+ T cells in acquired aplastic anemia. Genomic DNA, serving as template, underwent TCR beta VDJ and CDR3 profiling. MiXCR was run by TCRdb on the reads, yielding one entry per CDR3 protein. The table has about 190,000 distinct CDR3 sequences, roughly 56% seen once. Sequences were obtained from sorted CD4+, CD8+, or CD8+CD57+ T cells (not recorded which) from PBMCs. These receptors originate from a human donor in good health, serving as a control.

The chain has TRBV25-1 and TRBJ1-1; 7 bases line up with TRBD1. CDR1 is MGHDK and CDR2 is SYGVNS in the germline V gene. The CDR3 contains 14 residues. Trimming cost V 6 bases and J 4 bases; bases outside gene matches: 8. CDR3 coding DNA: TGTGCCAGCAGGAACAGGGGTGCGGGCACTGAAGCTTTCTTT. As protein: CASRNRGAGTEAFF.

There are many counts of this clonotype. The chain couples TRBV6-2 or TRBV6-3 to TRBJ2-1; TRBD1 is a possible D gene (6 bases). The CDR3 extends over 13 amino acids. CDR1 is MNHEY, CDR2 SVGEGT, per germline. V was clipped by 5 bases and J by 6 bases, with 11 bases between them. CDR3 nucleotide sequence: TGTGCCAGCAGTCGCCAGGGGTCCAATGAGCAGTTCTTC. This encodes CASSRQGSNEQFF.

This clonotype was counted many times. The J gene is TRBJ2-6, the V gene TRBV9, with 12 bases lining up with TRBD1. V was clipped by 0 bases and J by 1 base; unmatched bases: 8. The CDR3 runs to 20 residues. CDR1 and CDR2 (germline): SGDLS, YYNGEE. CDR3 sequence (DNA): TGTGCCAGCAGCGTAGGGGGACAGGGGGCAGCTTGGTCTGGGGCCAACGTCCTGACTTTC. Its protein product is CASSVGGQGAAWSGANVLTF.

This clonotype was observed many times. V is TRBV30 and J is TRBJ1-6; possible D gene TRBD1, 5 bases. Per the germline V gene, CDR1 is GTSNPN and CDR2 is SVGIG (reference sequence). The ends were cut back, 3 bases at V and 9 bases at J, with 15 bases in the middle. The CDR3 has 14 amino acids. CDR3 amino acids: CAWSQTASGSPLHF. In DNA form, the CDR3 reads TGTGCCTGGAGCCAGACAGCTTCGGGTTCACCCCTCCACTTT.

The chain employs TRBV10-3 and TRBJ2-1; D is perhaps TRBD2 (5 bases). Germline lookup yields CDR1 ENHRY and CDR2 SYGVKD. Trimming shortened V by 0 bases and J by 9 bases, and 12 bases separated the two germline ends. The length of the CDR3 is 14 residues. The CDR3 spells CAISESVWELEQFF. In DNA form, the CDR3 reads TGTGCCATCAGTGAGTCGGTTTGGGAGCTTGAGCAGTTCTTC.

This clonotype was observed a handful of times. V usage is TRBV30 and J usage is TRBJ2-7; either TRBD1 or TRBD2 may fit D (5 bases each). Looked up from germline, CDR1 is GTSNPN and CDR2 is SVGIG (reference sequence). V lost 1 base and J 3 bases, leaving 13 bases between the germline ends. The CDR3 spans 14 residues. The CDR3 sequence: CAWSASSGGYEQYF. For the CDR3, the DNA is TGTGCCTGGAGTGCCTCGAGTGGGGGCTACGAGCAGTACTTC.

The gene calls are TRBV2 and TRBJ1-6; 11 bases align to TRBD1. Germline CDR1 is SNHLY and CDR2 is FYNNEI. Germline trimming cut 5 bases from V and 10 bases from J; bases unmatched to any gene: 10. This CDR3 comprises 16 residues. CDR3 protein: CASSPIGTGGPSPLHF. The CDR3 nucleotides read TGTGCCAGCAGTCCCATCGGGACAGGGGGACCGTCACCCCTCCACTTT.

Notes on this clonotype: This may be a read error, as it is one base from a much larger clone. The chain recombines TRBV28 with TRBJ1-6, with a weak D call TRBD1 (5 bases). The length of the CDR3 is 16 residues. Trimming took off 5 bases at V and 6 bases at J, with 17 bases between the two ends. In germline, CDR1 is MDHEN, CDR2 SYDVKM. In DNA form, the CDR3 reads TGTGCCAGCAGTATCGTACGGGGGATCCCTAATTCACCCCTCCACTTT. This encodes CASSIVRGIPNSPLHF.

There are many counts of this clonotype. The V gene is TRBV28, the J gene TRBJ1-6; D unclear. CDR1 and CDR2 from the germline V gene are MDHEN and SYDVKM. V was shortened by 3 bases and J by 4 bases, with 7 bases between the two germline ends. The CDR3 runs 14 residues. The CDR3 nucleotides are TGTGCCAGCAGTTTCGTGGGTTATAATTCACCCCTCCACTTT. It translates to CASSFVGYNSPLHF. Based on the CDR3 plus reference TRBV28 and TRBJ1-6, the full variable domain is DVKVTQSSRYLVKRTGEKVFLECVQDMDHENMFWYRQDPGLGLRLIYFSYDVKMKEKGDIPEGYSVSREKKERFSLILESASTNQTSMYLCASSFVGYNSPLHFGNGTRLTVT.

The chain joins TRBV12-3 or TRBV12-4 to TRBJ1-6, with D unclear. V was clipped by 5 bases and J by 8 bases, with 7 bases between them. CDR3 length equals 12 residues. The CDR3 DNA follows: TGTGCCAGCAGTACCGCCCATTCACCCCTCCACTTT. Its translation: CASSTAHSPLHF.

V gene TRBV9 combines with J gene TRBJ1-6; D uncertain. Looked up from germline, CDR1 is SGDLS and CDR2 is YYNGEE. The CDR3 covers 13 residues. Trimming took 3 bases from V and 8 from J, leaving 9 bases between them. This CDR3 is CASSELTDSPLHF. DNA for the CDR3: TGTGCCAGCAGCGAACTAACAGATTCACCCCTCCACTTT. Full variable domain (remainder filled in from reference TRBV9 and TRBJ1-6): DSGVTQTPKHLITATGQRVTLRCSPRSGDLSVYWYQQSLDQGLQFLIQYYNGEERAKGNILERFSAQQFPDLHSELNLSSLELGDSALYFCASSELTDSPLHFGNGTRLTVT.

This clonotype occurred once. This chain joins TRBV7-2 and TRBJ1-2; D gene ambiguous. The CDR3 contains 11 residues. The V gene lost 3 bases and the J gene lost 8 bases, with 7 bases spanning the gap. The V gene's germline CDR1 is SGHTA and CDR2 FQGNSA. The CDR3 loop reads CASSLEFGYTF. The CDR3 DNA follows: TGTGCCAGCAGCTTGGAGTTCGGCTACACCTTC.

With respect to this clonotype: The CDR3 carries no conserved terminal phenylalanine or tryptophan, so it likely arises from a read error. The limits of the CDR3 on the DNA are not certain, so only TCRdb's listed CDR3 is given. The gene calls are TRBV10-3 and TRBJ1-4. Germline V gives CDR1 ENHRY, CDR2 SYGVKD. The CDR3 is 8 amino acids long, termini counted. CDR3 sequence reads: CAISESIL.

As for this clonotype: The junction and the germline gene differ at one end; a read error may be behind it. V usage is TRBV7-3 and J usage is TRBJ1-2; perhaps TRBD1 as D (6 bases). Germline V gene lookup returns CDR1 SGHTA and CDR2 FQGTGA. This CDR3 contains 16 residues. The CDR3: CASSREPGGRGYGCTF. The CDR3 region has the DNA TGTGCCAGCAGCCGCGAGCCCGGGGGCCGGGGCTATGGCTGCACCTTC.

This clonotype has ten or more counts. This chain's CDR3 is CSARDLQGQTSPLHF. CDR3 coding DNA: TGCAGTGCTAGAGATCTCCAAGGACAGACTTCACCCCTCCACTTT. The chain is built from TRBV20-1 and TRBJ1-6, with a tentative D call TRBD1 (6 bases). The germline V and J ends were trimmed by 0 bases and 9 bases, with 15 bases remaining between them. Germline V gene data show CDR1 as DFQATT and CDR2 as SNEGSKA (reference sequence). The CDR3 is 15 residues long.

On this clonotype itself: The germline gene is not matched at one end of the junction; a read error may be the cause. The V gene is TRBV7-2, the J gene TRBJ1-5; tentative D call: TRBD1 (6 bases). Germline CDR1 reads SGHTA; CDR2 reads FQGNSA. The CDR3 loop spans 13 amino acids. CDR3 sequence reads: CASSHPGDQPQHF. CDR3 DNA: TGCGCCAGCAGCCATCCAGGGGATCAGCCCCAGCATTTT.

The V call is TRBV5-4, the J call TRBJ2-7; TRBD1 matches at 8 bases. Germline assignment: CDR1 SGHNT and CDR2 YYREEE (reference sequence). Trimming removed 1 base from V and 7 bases from J; junction bases left unmatched: 10. The CDR3 spans 15 residues. The CDR3: CASSLFSTGGQEQYF. The CDR3 bases are TGTGCCAGCAGCTTGTTTTCTACAGGGGGGCAGGAGCAGTACTTC.

The rearrangement joins TRBV19 to TRBJ2-7, with TRBD1 matching 7 bases. The CDR3 runs to 15 residues. The germline CDR1 and CDR2 sequences are LNHDA and SQIVND (reference sequence). Trimming took 7 bases from V and 0 from J; bases not matched to a gene: 9. CDR3 DNA: TGTGCCAGTACGGTGGGGGACAGTAGCTCCTACGAGCAGTACTTC. Its translation: CASTVGDSSSYEQYF.